The entry below describes one TCR beta chain. What it binds is unknown. The CDR3 length is 14 residues. Trimming cost V 4 bases and J 7 bases; bases outside gene matches: 8. The germline V gene encodes CDR1 KGHSH and CDR2 LQKENI. This sample is part of a study of T cells in localized non-small cell lung cancer. Whole-study results and caveats: One tumor region alone was sequenced, and heterogeneity therefore remains possible. Longer overall survival accompanied higher blood T cell density. Clonality of T cells reached its maximum in uninvolved adjacent lung, surpassing tumor. Out of the top 100 tumor clones, a median roughly 52 were seen in adjacent lung.

TCRdb keeps only in-frame clones here, not all; method: immunoSEQ multiplex PCR. The data contain approximately 2,600 clones, roughly 30% of them seen just once; the ten biggest clones take up around 6.9%. This specimen consisted of lung tumor tissue, obtained before any cancer treatment. The receptor was isolated from a male donor aged 60 or over with stage II squamous cell lung carcinoma. This rearrangement joins TRBV18 to TRBJ1-2; the match to TRBD1 covers 8 bases. The CDR3 nucleotides are TGTGCCAGCTCACAGACAGGGGCTCGGGCTGGCTACACCTTC. Protein: CASSQTGARAGYTF.